The 27 T cell receptor beta chains in this list originate from one sample, sequenced in a study of blood T cell repertoires in COVID-19. Clones were read by immunoSEQ multiplex PCR, and TCRdb kept only the in-frame ones, dropping some. The table records fewer than 75,000 clones, approximately 87% of them present only once. The sample taken for sequencing was peripheral blood. These receptors were obtained from a man aged 50 to 60 with active COVID-19.

This rearrangement joins TRBV5-5 to TRBJ1-2; D gene uncertain. Germline loops: CDR1 SGHKS, CDR2 YYEKEE (reference sequence). The V gene lost 0 bases and the J gene lost 2 bases, with 5 bases spanning the gap. CDR3 length equals 13 residues. The CDR3 here is CASSLGGNYGYTF. The CDR3 region has the DNA TGTGCCAGCAGCTTGGGAGGGAACTATGGCTACACCTTC.

The rearrangement uses TRBV7-2 and TRBJ2-1; tentative D call: TRBD2 (6 bases). CDR1 SGHTA and CDR2 FQGNSA come from the germline V gene. Trimming pared 5 bases from V and 2 bases from J, leaving 16 bases between. This CDR3 region has 16 residues. The CDR3 nucleotides are TGTGCCAGCAGCGCGCGAGTAGCGGCTGCCTACAATGAGCAGTTCTTC. Translating it yields CASSARVAAAYNEQFF.

The chain uses TRBV6-5 and TRBJ2-5; D might be TRBD1 (5 bases). Germline CDR1 MNHEY, CDR2 SVGAGI. The CDR3 has 13 amino acids. V lost 5 bases and J 4 bases, leaving 11 bases between the germline ends. DNA of the CDR3: TGTGCCAGCAGTACGACTGGGGCAGAGACCCAGTACTTC. It translates to CASSTTGAETQYF.

This chain links TRBV5-1 with TRBJ2-1, with D tentatively TRBD1 (5 bases). The V gene's germline CDR1 is SGHRS and CDR2 YFSETQ. V lost 2 bases to trimming and J lost 4 bases, with 10 bases between them. The CDR3 is 14 residues long. CDR3 protein: CASSLAGMYNEQFF. CDR3 coding DNA: TGCGCCAGCAGCTTAGCAGGGATGTACAATGAGCAGTTCTTC.

This chain connects TRBV4-1 to TRBJ1-6; 8 bases fit TRBD1. Looked up from germline, CDR1 is MGHRA and CDR2 is YSYEKL. CDR3 length: 18 amino acids. Unmatched junction bases numbered 11, after V lost 0 bases and J lost 7 bases. CDR3 in amino acids: CASSQDLARGLGNSPLHF. The CDR3 region has the DNA TGCGCCAGCAGCCAAGATCTCGCCAGGGGGCTCGGGAATTCACCCCTCCACTTT.

This clone turned up a few times. The rearrangement joins TRBV18 to TRBJ2-7; TRBD1 might be the D (6 bases). Germline V gene data show CDR1 as KGHSH and CDR2 as LQKENI. V was clipped by 3 bases and J by 3 bases, with 9 bases between them. The CDR3 runs to 13 residues. As DNA, the CDR3 is TGTGCCAGCTCACCGGGGGCCCACTACGAGCAGTACTTC. Translated, it gives CASSPGAHYEQYF.

The chain combines TRBV15 with TRBJ1-1; 8 nucleotides match TRBD1. CDR1 is LNHNV, CDR2 YYDKDF, per germline (reference sequence). The CDR3 extends over 14 amino acids. V shed 5 bases and J 4 bases; nucleotides not matched to a gene: 6. The CDR3 coding sequence is TGTGCCACCAGCGGACAGGGTACATTCACTGAAGCTTTCTTT. It specifies CATSGQGTFTEAFF.

The chain couples TRBV7-9 to TRBJ2-5; 7 bases fit TRBD2. The CDR3 covers 18 residues. Trimming removed 5 bases from V and 5 bases from J; junction bases left unmatched: 20. From germline, CDR1 is SEHNR and CDR2 FQNEAQ (reference sequence). For the CDR3, the DNA is TGTGCCAGCAGCGCCCTTGGGAGCGGGGCCCCTTACAGGGAGACCCAGTACTTC. The encoded protein is CASSALGSGAPYRETQYF.

The chain employs TRBV5-1 and TRBJ2-5; TRBD2 agrees at 12 bases. This CDR3 comprises 17 residues. Germline CDR1 and CDR2: SGHRS and YFSETQ. V was clipped by 4 bases and J by 4 bases; unmatched bases: 11. CDR3 DNA sequence: TGCGCCAGCAGCAGTCTAGCGGGGGGGCGGGGTGGAGAGACCCAGTACTTC. This gives the protein CASSSLAGGRGGETQYF.

The chain recombines TRBV6-5 with TRBJ2-2; 7 bases align to TRBD1. The CDR3 runs 14 residues. Germline loops: CDR1 MNHEY, CDR2 SVGAGI. Losses at the gene ends were 6 bases for V and 5 bases for J; bases not matched to a gene: 6. In DNA form, the CDR3 reads TGTGCCAGCAGAGACAGGGTGGAGACCGGGGAGCTGTTTTTT. Protein product: CASRDRVETGELFF.

V and J are TRBV6-1 and TRBJ2-7, with D uncertain. Germline-derived CDR1 and CDR2 are MNHNS and SASEGT. V lost 1 base, J lost 2 bases, and 9 bases lay in between. This CDR3 has 14 residues. In nucleotides, the CDR3 is TGTGCCAGCAGTGAAGTCTCAGGAACCTACGAGCAGTACTTC. It encodes CASSEVSGTYEQYF.

J is TRBJ2-1 and V is TRBV7-9, with D tentatively TRBD2 (5 bases). V was clipped by 4 bases and J by 13 bases, with 11 bases between them. CDR3 size: 11 residues. Germline CDR1 is SEHNR and CDR2 is FQNEAQ (reference sequence). The CDR3 region is CASSSKDFQFF. CDR3 nucleotides: TGTGCCAGCAGCTCTAAGGACTTTCAGTTCTTC. The whole variable domain, remainder taken from reference TRBV7-9 and TRBJ2-1, is DTGVSQNPRHKITKRGQNVTFRCDPISEHNRLYWYRQTLGQGPEFLTYFQNEAQLEKSRLLSDRFSAERPKGSFSTLEIQRTEQGDSAMYLCASSSKDFQFFGPGTRLTVL.

The rearrangement links TRBV10-3 to TRBJ2-1, with TRBD2 matching over 10 bases. This CDR3 spans 14 amino acids. Germline values: CDR1 ENHRY, CDR2 SYGVKD. The ends lost 10 bases at V and 6 bases at J; junction bases unmatched: 9. The CDR3 protein is CATLTSGGANEQFF. The CDR3 coding sequence is TGTGCCACATTGACCAGCGGGGGGGCCAATGAGCAGTTCTTC.

The V and J genes are TRBV28 and TRBJ1-5; tentatively, D is TRBD1 (5 bases). Germline assignment: CDR1 MDHEN and CDR2 SYDVKM. There are 15 residues in the CDR3. V lost 2 bases to trimming and J lost 4 bases, with 12 bases between them. CDR3 bases: TGTGCCAGCAGTTTAAGGGGCAGGGCAAATCAGCCCCAGCATTTT. This translates into CASSLRGRANQPQHF.

V usage is TRBV7-9 and J usage is TRBJ1-2; TRBD1 might be the D (5 bases). Trimming stripped 4 bases from V and 7 bases from J, with 10 bases between. The CDR3 spans 12 residues. Germline CDR1 and CDR2: SEHNR and FQNEAQ (reference sequence). CDR3 protein: CASSSQGSGYTF. The CDR3 DNA sequence: TGTGCCAGCAGCTCGCAGGGCTCTGGCTACACCTTC. The variable domain in full, with the rest retrieved from reference TRBV7-9 and TRBJ1-2, is DTGVSQNPRHKITKRGQNVTFRCDPISEHNRLYWYRQTLGQGPEFLTYFQNEAQLEKSRLLSDRFSAERPKGSFSTLEIQRTEQGDSAMYLCASSSQGSGYTFGSGTRLTVV.

The chain has TRBV9 and TRBJ2-1, with a weak D call TRBD2 (6 bases). Trimming pared 6 bases from V and 4 bases from J, leaving 11 bases between. CDR3 size: 13 residues. Germline V gene sequence: CDR1 SGDLS, CDR2 YYNGEE. This CDR3 reads CASTPGEYNEQFF. The CDR3, as DNA: TGTGCCAGCACCCCGGGAGAATACAATGAGCAGTTCTTC.

The chain links TRBV11-2 to TRBJ2-5; 7 bases line up with TRBD1. There are 15 residues in the CDR3. CDR1 is SGHAT and CDR2 is FQNNGV in the germline V gene. After removal of 0 bases from V and 3 bases from J, the junction contained 4 bases not matched to a gene. CDR3 region: CASSLDGTEEETQYF. The CDR3 nucleotides read TGTGCCAGCAGCTTAGATGGGACAGAAGAAGAGACCCAGTACTTC.

The chain employs TRBV6-2 or TRBV6-3 and TRBJ2-1; D is possibly TRBD1 (6 bases). V was pared by 6 bases and J by 9 bases, with 18 bases between. This CDR3 spans 14 amino acids. Germline V gene lookup returns CDR1 MNHEY and CDR2 SVGEGT. The CDR3 is CASSLLGQPSEQFF. CDR3 in DNA: TGTGCCAGCAGCCTACTTGGACAGCCCAGTGAGCAGTTCTTC.

J is TRBJ1-1 and V is TRBV4-3, with no clear D. This CDR3 spans 14 amino acids. CDR1 LGHNA and CDR2 YSLEER come from the germline V gene. The V end lost 0 bases, the J end lost 9 bases, and 14 bases lay between the germline ends. Here the CDR3 reads CASSQDLVRAQAFF. The DNA for the CDR3 is TGCGCCAGCAGCCAAGATCTTGTGAGGGCCCAAGCTTTCTTT.

The V call is TRBV7-9, the J call TRBJ2-7, with 7 bases that match TRBD2. Looked up from germline, CDR1 is SEHNR and CDR2 is FQNEAQ (reference sequence). V shed 0 bases, J shed 3 bases, and the junction held 5 bases outside the gene matches. CDR3 length equals 15 residues. CDR3 coding DNA: TGTGCCAGCAGCTTAGCTGGACTAGTCGGCTACGAGCAGTACTTC. Protein: CASSLAGLVGYEQYF.

The chain recombines TRBV5-3 with TRBJ1-6; D unclear. TRBV5-3 is placed among ORFs of uncertain function. The length of the CDR3 is 17 residues. Trimming pared 5 bases from V and 0 bases from J, leaving 15 bases between. CDR3: CARSSSLISSYNSPLHF. In nucleotides, the CDR3 is TGTGCCAGAAGTTCCTCCTTGATTAGCTCCTATAATTCACCCCTCCACTTT.

The chain carries TRBV5-8 and TRBJ2-2; D may be TRBD1 (6 bases). The CDR3 covers 15 residues. Trimming cost V 4 bases and J 1 base, with 11 bases left between them. Per germline, CDR1 SGHTS and CDR2 YDEGEE. CDR3 sequence (DNA): TGTGCCAGCAGCCGCCGGACAGAGAACACCGGGGAGCTGTTTTTT. Protein product: CASSRRTENTGELFF. The full variable domain, in which reference TRBV5-8 and TRBJ2-2 provide the parts outside the CDR3, is EAGVTQSPTHLIKTRGQQATLRCSPISGHTSVYWYQQALGLGLQFLLWYDEGEERNRGNFPPRFSGRQFPNYSSELNVNALELEDSALYLCASSRRTENTGELFFGEGSRLTVL.

The CDR3 DNA sequence: TGTGCCAGCAGGGGCATGGGGGCCGTCCAAGAGACCCAGTACTTC. Translating it yields CASRGMGAVQETQYF. The chain links TRBV6-5 to TRBJ2-5; perhaps TRBD1 as D (6 bases). This CDR3 contains 15 residues. The V and J ends lost 6 bases and 1 base respectively, with 15 bases between them. CDR1 MNHEY and CDR2 SVGAGI come from the germline V gene.

This clone was seen a few times. J is TRBJ2-7 and V is TRBV7-9; D is undetermined. This CDR3 has 12 residues. Per germline, CDR1 SEHNR and CDR2 FQNEAQ (reference sequence). Between the trimmed V and J ends, which lost 2 bases and 3 bases, there was a span of 5 bases. Here the CDR3 DNA reads TGTGCCAGCAGCTTAACGGGCTACGAGCAGTACTTC. It specifies CASSLTGYEQYF. Together with reference TRBV7-9 and TRBJ2-7, the CDR3 gives the full variable domain: DTGVSQNPRHKITKRGQNVTFRCDPISEHNRLYWYRQTLGQGPEFLTYFQNEAQLEKSRLLSDRFSAERPKGSFSTLEIQRTEQGDSAMYLCASSLTGYEQYFGPGTRLTVT.

J is TRBJ1-5 and V is TRBV2; 11 bases are a match to TRBD1. The CDR3 extends over 14 amino acids. The V gene's germline CDR1 is SNHLY and CDR2 FYNNEI. Losses at the gene ends were 6 bases for V and 7 bases for J; bases not matched to a gene: 5. This CDR3 reads CASRAGTGGQPQHF. CDR3 nucleotide sequence: TGTGCCAGCAGGGCCGGGACAGGGGGGCAGCCCCAGCATTTT.

The chain joins TRBV2 to TRBJ2-3; the match to TRBD2 covers 12 bases. Germline CDR1 SNHLY, CDR2 FYNNEI. The V gene end was trimmed by 6 bases and the J gene end by 2 bases; junction bases not matched to a gene: 9. CDR3 size: 17 residues. In DNA form, the CDR3 reads TGTGCCAGCAGCGAGAGGTCTAGCGGGAGGGACACAGATACGCAGTATTTT. Its translation: CASSERSSGRDTDTQYF.

The chain uses TRBV7-2 and TRBJ2-5, with TRBD1 matching over 7 bases. Losses at the gene ends were 4 bases for V and 5 bases for J; bases not matched to a gene: 10. CDR3 length: 15 amino acids. Per germline, CDR1 SGHTA and CDR2 FQGNSA. CDR3 nucleotides: TGTGCCAGCAGCTACCAACAGGGGAAGGGGGAGACCCAGTACTTC. As protein: CASSYQQGKGETQYF.